The clone carrying this T cell receptor (beta chain) came up a few times. Its antigen is undetermined. Authors of the study amplified TCR beta CDR3 regions from RNA transcripts. HTBI primers were employed in a first-round RT-PCR of the TCR CDR3. TCRdb re-called the multiplex PCR reads with MiXCR, one entry per CDR3 protein. The sample includes a few hundred thousand distinct CDR3 sequences, approximately 18% of them seen just once. Deletions cut 3 bases from V and 3 bases from J, with 12 bases between. This CDR3 has 14 amino acids. Germline CDR1 and CDR2: MGHRA and YSYEKL. Subjects with ophthalmopathy showed a Clinical Activity Score no lower than 3, a NOSPECS grade no lower than 4, and a duration shorter than 3 months. Diagnoses were established using clinical symptoms, serum thyroxine and TRAb, thyroid ultrasound and orbital computed tomography. These data belong to a study of T cells in Graves' hyperthyroidism and ophthalmopathy. On the study more broadly: Sampling of peripheral blood happened at initial diagnosis, prior to any treatment. General study results and limits: A model of 13 V-J features distinguished ophthalmopathy from stable hyperthyroidism.

The chain couples TRBV4-1 to TRBJ2-7; D gene ambiguous. Sequencing input: blood. The origin of this receptor is a middle-aged man with Graves' ophthalmopathy. CDR3 region: CASSQELHFYEQYF. In DNA form, the CDR3 reads TGCGCCAGCAGCCAGGAACTGCACTTCTACGAGCAGTACTTC.